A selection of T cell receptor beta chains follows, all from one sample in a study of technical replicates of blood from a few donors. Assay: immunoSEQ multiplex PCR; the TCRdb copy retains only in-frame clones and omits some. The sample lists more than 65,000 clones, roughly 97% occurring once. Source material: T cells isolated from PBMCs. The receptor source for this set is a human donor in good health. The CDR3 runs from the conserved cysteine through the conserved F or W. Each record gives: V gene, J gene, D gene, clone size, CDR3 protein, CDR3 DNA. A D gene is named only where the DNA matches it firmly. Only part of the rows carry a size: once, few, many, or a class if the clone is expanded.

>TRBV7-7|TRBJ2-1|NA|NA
CASSLAQGLGGQEEQFF
TGTGCTAGCAGCTTAGCGCAAGGACTCGGGGGTCAGGAGGAGCAGTTCTTC
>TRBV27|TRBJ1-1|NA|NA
CASSFRQFNTEAFF
TGTGCCAGTAGTTTCCGACAGTTTAACACTGAAGCTTTCTTT
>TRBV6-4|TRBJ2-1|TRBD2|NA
CASSVLAGDEQFF
TGTGCCAGCAGTGTTCTAGCGGGAGATGAGCAGTTCTTC
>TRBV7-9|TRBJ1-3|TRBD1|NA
CASSPPDRAGNTIYF
TGTGCCAGCAGCCCCCCGGACAGGGCTGGAAACACCATATATTTT
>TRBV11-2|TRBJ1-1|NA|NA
CASSFRETEAFF
TGTGCCAGCAGCTTCAGGGAAACTGAAGCTTTCTTT
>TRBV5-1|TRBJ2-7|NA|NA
CASSLRQAPSYEQYF
TGCGCCAGCAGCTTGCGACAGGCTCCATCCTACGAGCAGTACTTC
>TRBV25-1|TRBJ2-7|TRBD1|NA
CASSAHRDRSSYEQYF
TGTGCCAGCAGTGCGCACCGGGACAGGAGCTCCTACGAGCAGTACTTC
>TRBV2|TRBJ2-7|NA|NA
CACREYYEQYF
TGTGCCTGCAGGGAGTACTACGAGCAGTACTTC
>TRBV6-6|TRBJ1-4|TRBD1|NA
CASSYPVGQGDYKLFF
TGTGCCAGCAGTTACCCGGTCGGACAGGGTGATTATAAACTGTTTTTT
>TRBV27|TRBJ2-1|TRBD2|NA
CASSLFAGASGNEQFF
TGTGCCAGCAGTTTATTCGCGGGAGCCTCAGGGAATGAGCAGTTCTTC
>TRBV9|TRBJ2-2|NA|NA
CASSVAEGATGELFF
TGTGCCAGCAGCGTAGCGGAGGGGGCTACCGGGGAGCTGTTTTTT
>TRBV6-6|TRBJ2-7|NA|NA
CASSPRTGGTYEQYF
TGTGCCAGCAGTCCTCGGACAGGCGGGACCTACGAGCAGTACTTC
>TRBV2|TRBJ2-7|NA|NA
CASSVGFRLYEQYF
TGTGCCAGCAGTGTCGGGTTCAGACTCTACGAGCAGTACTTC
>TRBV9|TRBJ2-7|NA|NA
CASSVVDTSYEQYF
TGTGCCAGCAGCGTAGTGGACACTTCCTACGAGCAGTACTTC
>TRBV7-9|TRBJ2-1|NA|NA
CASSLVGGGVPFF
TGTGCCAGCAGCTTAGTAGGGGGAGGGGTGCCCTTCTTC
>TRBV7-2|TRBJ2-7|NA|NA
CASSLASGYNEQYF
TGTGCCAGCAGCTTAGCATCGGGGTATAACGAGCAGTACTTC
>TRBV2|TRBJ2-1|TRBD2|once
CASSELAGGPGEQFF
TGTGCCAGCAGTGAACTAGCGGGAGGGCCGGGTGAGCAGTTCTTC
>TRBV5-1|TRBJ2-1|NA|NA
CASSLYNEQFF
TGCGCCAGCAGCCTGTACAATGAGCAGTTCTTC
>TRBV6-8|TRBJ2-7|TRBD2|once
CASRSMTTSGPSCSYEQYF
TGTGCCAGCAGGTCAATGACGACTAGCGGGCCCTCTTGCTCCTACGAGCAGTACTTC
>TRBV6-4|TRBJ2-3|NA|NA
CASMTRETDTQYF
TGTGCCAGTATGACCAGGGAAACAGATACGCAGTATTTT
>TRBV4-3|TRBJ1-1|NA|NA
CASSQGAGTEAFF
TGCGCCAGCAGCCAAGGGGCAGGTACTGAAGCTTTCTTT
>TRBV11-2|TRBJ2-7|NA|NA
CASSFLSGGWYEQYF
TGTGCCAGCAGCTTCCTGAGCGGAGGCTGGTACGAGCAGTACTTC
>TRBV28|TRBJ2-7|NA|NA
CASSLGVSSEQYF
TGTGCCAGCAGTTTAGGAGTCTCTAGCGAGCAGTACTTC
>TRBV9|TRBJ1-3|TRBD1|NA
CASSVDLRGRGLGNTIYF
TGTGCCAGCAGCGTAGACCTCCGAGGCAGGGGGCTTGGAAACACCATATATTTT
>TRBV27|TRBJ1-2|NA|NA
CASSPQKANYGYTF
TGTGCCAGCAGTCCTCAGAAAGCTAACTATGGCTACACCTTC